The next 7 T cell receptor beta chains were all read from a single sample in a study of beta chain features in type 1 diabetes. Points from the study as a whole: Type 1 diabetes patients showed a moderate but significant shortening of TCRB CDR3s in all four CD4+ subsets.

What was sequenced were expressed TCRB transcripts, since all of the isolated RNA had been reverse transcribed. Generated by immunoSEQ multiplex PCR, the TCRdb table keeps only in-frame clones and is missing some. The top ten clones hold about 0.08% of a sample with a few hundred thousand clones, 15% to 20% of them seen once. The antigens for these receptors are not known. The material sequenced was naive CD4+ T cells from blood. These receptors came from a man aged 30 to 39 with type 1 diabetes.

This clone occurred a few times. The chain combines TRBV18 with TRBJ2-7; 7 bases map to TRBD2. CDR3 length: 17 amino acids. The J segment lost 0 bases and the V segment lost 1 base, leaving 9 bases of the junction unmatched. Germline CDR1 and CDR2: KGHSH and LQKENI. CDR3 in DNA: TGTGCCAGCTCACCACGGCCGGGAGGCGGGTCCTCCTACGAGCAGTACTTC. This sequence encodes CASSPRPGGGSSYEQYF.

This clone occurred a few times. This sequence joins TRBV20-1 and TRBJ1-1, with D hard to call. V dropped 6 bases and J dropped 2 bases, with 4 bases sitting between them. The CDR3 sequence is 10 residues long. Germline assignment: CDR1 DFQATT and CDR2 SNEGSKA (reference sequence). As DNA, the CDR3 is TGCAGTGCCCCAAACACTGAAGCTTTCTTT. Translated, it gives CSAPNTEAFF.

Only a few counts were recorded for this clone. This chain joins TRBV10-3 and TRBJ2-3, with D unclear. The V gene's germline CDR1 is ENHRY and CDR2 SYGVKD. The CDR3 consists of 11 residues. Trimming removed 6 bases at V and 5 bases at J, with 6 bases between. The CDR3 loop is CAIRLEDTQYF. DNA of the CDR3: TGTGCCATCAGGCTAGAAGATACGCAGTATTTT.

This clone was counted only a few times. The chain has TRBV30 and TRBJ2-4; 8 positions match TRBD2. The V and J ends lost 1 base and 9 bases, in that order; junction bases with no gene match: 26. Germline lookup yields CDR1 GTSNPN and CDR2 SVGIG (reference sequence). The CDR3 runs 20 residues. The CDR3 nucleotides read TGTGCCTGGAGTGGAGGATTGCAGAAGAGGCGGGAGGTGGACCGCAGCATTCAGTACTTC. Translating it yields CAWSGGLQKRREVDRSIQYF. Based on the CDR3 plus reference TRBV30 and TRBJ2-4, the full variable domain is SQTIHQWPATLVQPVGSPLSLECTVEGTSNPNLYWYRQAAGRGLQLLFYSVGIGQISSEVPQNLSASRPQDRQFILSSKKLLLSDSGFYLCAWSGGLQKRREVDRSIQYFGAGTRLSVL.

This clone has just a few counts. The V gene is TRBV15, the J gene TRBJ1-4; 7 bases are shared with TRBD1. Germline V CDR1 and CDR2: LNHNV, YYDKDF (reference sequence). There are 13 residues in the CDR3. The trim removed 5 bases at V and 7 bases at J, leaving 4 bases unmatched. The DNA for the CDR3 is TGTGCCACCAGCCTGGGGACAGCTGAAAAACTGTTTTTT. It encodes CATSLGTAEKLFF.

The J gene is TRBJ2-3, the V gene TRBV29-1, with D possibly called TRBD1 or TRBD2 (5 bases each). Trimming pared 7 bases from V and 6 bases from J, leaving 8 bases between. CDR1 and CDR2 (germline): SQVTM, ANQGSEA. CDR3 length equals 10 residues. The DNA of the CDR3 is TGCAGCGCACGGGACGATACGCAGTATTTT. Translated, it gives CSARDDTQYF.

This clone has a handful of counts. Other DNA sequences in the same sample also yield this CDR3. This sequence joins TRBV29-1 and TRBJ1-3; D gene ambiguous. The V gene lost 3 bases and the J gene lost 0 bases, with 9 bases spanning the gap. This CDR3 comprises 14 residues. Germline CDR1 and CDR2: SQVTM and ANQGSEA. The CDR3 spells CSVERGVSGNTIYF. The CDR3 nucleotides read TGCAGCGTTGAGCGCGGGGTCTCTGGAAACACCATATATTTT.